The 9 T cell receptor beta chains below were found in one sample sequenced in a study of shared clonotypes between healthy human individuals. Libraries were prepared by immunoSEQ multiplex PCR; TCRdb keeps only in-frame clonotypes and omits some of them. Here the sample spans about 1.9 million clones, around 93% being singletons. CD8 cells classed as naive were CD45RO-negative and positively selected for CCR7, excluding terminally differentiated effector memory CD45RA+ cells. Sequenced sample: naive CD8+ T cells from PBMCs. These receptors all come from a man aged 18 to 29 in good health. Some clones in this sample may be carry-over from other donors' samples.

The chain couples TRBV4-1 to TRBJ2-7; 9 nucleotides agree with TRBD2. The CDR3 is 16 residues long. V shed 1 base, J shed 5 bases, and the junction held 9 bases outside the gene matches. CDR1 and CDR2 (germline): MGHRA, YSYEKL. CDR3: CASSQVDSGSGNEQYF. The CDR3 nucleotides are TGCGCCAGCAGCCAAGTTGATAGCGGGAGTGGTAACGAGCAGTACTTC.

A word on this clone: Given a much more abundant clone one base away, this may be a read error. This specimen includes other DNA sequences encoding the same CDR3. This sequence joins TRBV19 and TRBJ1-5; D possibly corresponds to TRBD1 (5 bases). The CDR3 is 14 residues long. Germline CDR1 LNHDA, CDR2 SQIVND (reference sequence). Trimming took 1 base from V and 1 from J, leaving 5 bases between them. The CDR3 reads CASSIGDSNQPQHF. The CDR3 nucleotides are TGTGCCAGTAGTATAGGGGACAGCAATCAGCCCCAGCATTTT.

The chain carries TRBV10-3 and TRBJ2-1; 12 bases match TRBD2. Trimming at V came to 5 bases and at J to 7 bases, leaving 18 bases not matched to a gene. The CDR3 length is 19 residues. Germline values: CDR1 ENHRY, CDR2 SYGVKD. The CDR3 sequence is CAISNPYGPTSGSGNEQFF. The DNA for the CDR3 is TGTGCCATCAGTAACCCGTATGGTCCGACTAGCGGGAGTGGTAATGAGCAGTTCTTC.

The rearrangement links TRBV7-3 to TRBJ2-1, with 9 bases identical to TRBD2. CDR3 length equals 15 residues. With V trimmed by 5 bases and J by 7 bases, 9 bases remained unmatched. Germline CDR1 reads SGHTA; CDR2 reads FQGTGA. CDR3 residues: CASSQRAGGYNEQFF. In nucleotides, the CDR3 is TGTGCCAGCAGCCAGAGAGCGGGGGGTTATAATGAGCAGTTCTTC.

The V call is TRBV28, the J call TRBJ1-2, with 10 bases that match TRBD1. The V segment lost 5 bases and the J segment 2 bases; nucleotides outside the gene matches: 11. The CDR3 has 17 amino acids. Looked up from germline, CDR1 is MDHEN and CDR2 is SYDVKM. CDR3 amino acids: CASSLRDRGRLNYGYTF. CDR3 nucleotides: TGTGCCAGCAGTCTCCGGGACAGGGGACGGCTCAACTATGGCTACACCTTC.

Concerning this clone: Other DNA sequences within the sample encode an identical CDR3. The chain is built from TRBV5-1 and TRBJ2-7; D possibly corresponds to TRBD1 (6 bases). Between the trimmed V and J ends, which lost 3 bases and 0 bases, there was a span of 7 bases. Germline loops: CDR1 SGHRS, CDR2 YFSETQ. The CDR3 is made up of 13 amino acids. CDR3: CASSWTVSYEQYF. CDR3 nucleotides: TGCGCCAGCAGCTGGACAGTCTCCTACGAGCAGTACTTC.

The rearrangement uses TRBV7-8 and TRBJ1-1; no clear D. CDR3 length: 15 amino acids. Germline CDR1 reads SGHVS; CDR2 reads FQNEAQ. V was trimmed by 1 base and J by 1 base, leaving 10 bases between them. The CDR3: CASSLGAGANTEAFF. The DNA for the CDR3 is TGTGCCAGCAGCTTAGGTGCAGGTGCGAACACTGAAGCTTTCTTT.

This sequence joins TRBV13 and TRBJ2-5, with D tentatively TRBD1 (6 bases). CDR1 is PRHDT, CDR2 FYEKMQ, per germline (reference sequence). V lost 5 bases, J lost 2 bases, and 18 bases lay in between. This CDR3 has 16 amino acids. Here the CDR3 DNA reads TGTGCCAGCAGCCCAGAAACAGGGTCAGGGCAAGAGACCCAGTACTTC. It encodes CASSPETGSGQETQYF.

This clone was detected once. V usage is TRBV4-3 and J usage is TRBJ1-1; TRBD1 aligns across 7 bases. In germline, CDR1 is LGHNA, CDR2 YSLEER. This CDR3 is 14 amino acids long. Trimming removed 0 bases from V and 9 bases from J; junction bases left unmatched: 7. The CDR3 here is CASSQESTGKKAFF. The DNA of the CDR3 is TGCGCCAGCAGCCAAGAATCGACAGGGAAGAAAGCTTTCTTT.